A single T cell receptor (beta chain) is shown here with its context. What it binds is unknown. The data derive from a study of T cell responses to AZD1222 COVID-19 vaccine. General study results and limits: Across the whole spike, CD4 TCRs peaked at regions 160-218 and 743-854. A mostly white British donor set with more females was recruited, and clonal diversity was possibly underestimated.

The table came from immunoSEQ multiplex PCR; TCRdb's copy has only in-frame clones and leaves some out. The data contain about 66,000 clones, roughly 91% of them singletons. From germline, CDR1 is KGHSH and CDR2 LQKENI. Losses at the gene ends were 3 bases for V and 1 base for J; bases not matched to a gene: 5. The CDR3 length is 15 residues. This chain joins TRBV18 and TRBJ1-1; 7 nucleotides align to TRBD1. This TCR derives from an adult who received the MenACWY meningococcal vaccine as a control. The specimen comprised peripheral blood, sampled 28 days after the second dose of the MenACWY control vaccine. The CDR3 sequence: CASSPQGQPNTEAFF. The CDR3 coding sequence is TGTGCCAGCTCACCCCAGGGACAGCCGAACACTGAAGCTTTCTTT.